This T cell receptor beta chain was recorded in a study of T-cell memory formation after mild COVID-19. TCRdb reprocessed the 5' RACE reads with MiXCR, giving one entry per CDR3 protein. The data hold roughly 260,000 distinct CDR3 sequences, with roughly 17% observed a single time. This CDR3 region has 15 residues. Trimming took off 1 base at V and 8 bases at J, with 12 bases between the two ends. The germline CDR1 and CDR2 sequences are MNHEY and SMNVEV (reference sequence). As for this clonotype: Its matching antigen is unknown.

General study findings and limits: Memory sampled before infection contained some responding clones, suggesting cross-reactive memory joined.

This chain links TRBV27 with TRBJ1-6; D not resolved. This sequence originates from a man aged 18 to 30 who had mild COVID-19 (a few samples of this study predate the infection). Cell type and time point are not known. The source material was PBMCs or a T cell subset sorted from them (not recorded which). The CDR3 region has the DNA TGTGCCAGCAGTTTATTGCACGATACTTATTCACCCCTCCACTTT. Protein sequence: CASSLLHDTYSPLHF.